Below are 4 T cell receptor beta chains sequenced from a single sample in a study of blood T cell repertoires in COVID-19. Sequencing was performed with immunoSEQ multiplex PCR; in TCRdb, only in-frame clones are kept and a portion is missing. Among about 270,000 clones listed, roughly 83% were seen once. Material for sequencing was peripheral blood. These receptor sequences come from a human donor with COVID-19, enrolled during active disease. The donor label of this sample is uncertain.

This clone was seen once. DNA of the CDR3: TGCGCCAGCAGCCAAGATACAGGGGGCTATGGCTACACCTTC. Residues: CASSQDTGGYGYTF. The gene calls are TRBV4-3 and TRBJ1-2; 8 bases are shared with TRBD1. Germline assignment: CDR1 LGHNA and CDR2 YSLEER. The V gene end was trimmed by 0 bases and the J gene end by 4 bases; junction bases not matched to a gene: 1. The CDR3 covers 14 residues.

This clone was observed a single time. This rearrangement joins TRBV19 to TRBJ1-2; the match to TRBD1 covers 9 bases. The CDR3 runs 16 residues. V was clipped by 3 bases and J by 4 bases; unmatched bases: 9. Germline loops: CDR1 LNHDA, CDR2 SQIVND (reference sequence). The CDR3 DNA follows: TGTGCCAGTAGTATCACCGGGACAGGGAGCTTCTATGGCTACACCTTC. This sequence encodes CASSITGTGSFYGYTF.

This chain connects TRBV19 to TRBJ2-1; 9 bases are shared with TRBD2. The length of the CDR3 is 14 residues. The V gene end was trimmed by 6 bases and the J gene end by 10 bases; junction bases not matched to a gene: 10. The germline V gene encodes CDR1 LNHDA and CDR2 SQIVND (reference sequence). CDR3 nucleotide sequence: TGTGCCAGTAGAGGGGGTAGCGGGAGCCGCGAGCAGTTCTTC. Translated, it gives CASRGGSGSREQFF.

J is TRBJ2-1 and V is TRBV7-3; 12 bases are shared with TRBD1. V was clipped by 5 bases and J by 9 bases; unmatched bases: 8. The CDR3 contains 15 residues. Germline V gene lookup returns CDR1 SGHTA and CDR2 FQGTGA. This CDR3 is CASSPPGQGAGEQFF. DNA of the CDR3: TGTGCCAGCAGCCCGCCGGGACAGGGGGCAGGTGAGCAGTTCTTC.